These T cell receptor beta chains were read from a single sample in a study of T cell changes during pregnancy in multiple sclerosis. Clones were read by immunoSEQ multiplex PCR, and TCRdb kept only the in-frame ones, dropping some. The table has just over 40,000 clones, roughly 88% seen once. The sample consisted of peripheral blood, taken in the first trimester of pregnancy. The receptors were sampled from a female donor in good health, enrolled as a control in a pregnancy study. Both conserved end residues are part of each CDR3. Each record gives: J gene, D gene, clone size, CDR3 length, V gene, CDR3 protein, CDR3 DNA. A D gene is named only where the DNA matches it firmly. Size is stated for part of the rows, as once, few or many counts, or as a class when the clone is expanded.

J: TRBJ2-5; D: .; size: .; length: 11; V: TRBV2; CDR3: CASTSRETQYF; DNA: TGTGCCAGCACTTCCCGAGAGACCCAGTACTTC
J: TRBJ2-5; D: .; size: .; length: 13; V: TRBV13; CDR3: CASSLGDTETQYF; DNA: TGTGCCAGCAGCTTAGGGGACACAGAGACCCAGTACTTC
J: TRBJ2-1; D: TRBD2; size: few; length: 16; V: TRBV28; CDR3: CASSLRGSGIYNEQFF; DNA: TGTGCCAGCAGTTTAAGGGGTAGCGGGATCTACAATGAGCAGTTCTTC
J: TRBJ2-1; D: TRBD2; size: .; length: 17; V: TRBV7-3; CDR3: CASSLTSGGAGLYEQFF; DNA: TGTGCCAGCAGCTTGACTAGCGGGGGGGCTGGGCTGTATGAGCAGTTCTTC
J: TRBJ1-3; D: TRBD1; size: .; length: 15; V: TRBV5-1; CDR3: CASSAAGTERNTIYF; DNA: TGCGCCAGCAGCGCCGCCGGGACAGAGAGAAACACCATATATTTT
J: TRBJ1-6; D: TRBD1; size: few; length: 14; V: TRBV6-1; CDR3: CASSEGQGNSPLHF; DNA: TGTGCCAGCAGTGAAGGACAGGGTAATTCACCCCTCCACTTT
J: TRBJ1-2; D: .; size: .; length: 14; V: TRBV28; CDR3: CASSLWDTGYGYTF; DNA: TGTGCCAGCAGTTTATGGGATACGGGCTATGGCTACACCTTC
J: TRBJ2-5; D: TRBD2; size: .; length: 15; V: TRBV30; CDR3: CAWTLGAGGVETQYF; DNA: TGTGCCTGGACCCTCGGGGCGGGAGGGGTTGAGACCCAGTACTTC
J: TRBJ2-3; D: TRBD2; size: .; length: 15; V: TRBV5-1; CDR3: CASSPSGHNTDTQYF; DNA: TGCGCCAGCAGCCCTAGCGGTCATAACACAGATACGCAGTATTTT
J: TRBJ1-5; D: .; size: .; length: 14; V: TRBV28; CDR3: CASSSGGQGQPQHF; DNA: TGTGCCAGCAGCTCGGGGGGGCAAGGGCAGCCCCAGCATTTT
J: TRBJ2-6; D: TRBD1; size: once; length: 17; V: TRBV9; CDR3: CASSVRDSLSGANVLTF; DNA: TGTGCCAGCAGCGTCCGGGACAGCCTCTCTGGGGCCAACGTCCTGACTTTC
J: TRBJ1-5; D: .; size: .; length: 16; V: TRBV7-2; CDR3: CASSLVAGKGNQPQHF; DNA: TGTGCCAGCAGCTTAGTGGCAGGGAAGGGCAATCAGCCCCAGCATTTT
J: TRBJ2-3; D: TRBD1; size: .; length: 15; V: TRBV6-1; CDR3: CASRDSLNRGDTQYF; DNA: TGTGCCTCCCGGGACAGTTTAAACAGGGGAGATACGCAGTATTTT
J: TRBJ2-7; D: TRBD1; size: .; length: 14; V: TRBV28; CDR3: CASMKQGAEYEQYF; DNA: TGTGCCAGCATGAAACAGGGGGCTGAGTACGAGCAGTACTTC
J: TRBJ1-5; D: .; size: .; length: 15; V: TRBV27; CDR3: CASSLSPGGEQPQHF; DNA: TGTGCCAGCAGTTTATCACCGGGAGGCGAACAGCCCCAGCATTTT
J: TRBJ2-7; D: TRBD1; size: .; length: 15; V: TRBV13; CDR3: CASSSRTGNSYEQYF; DNA: TGTGCCAGCAGCTCCCGGACAGGGAATTCCTACGAGCAGTACTTC
J: TRBJ1-1; D: .; size: few; length: 15; V: TRBV6-1; CDR3: CASTVDPGGNTEAFF; DNA: TGTGCCAGCACCGTGGACCCAGGAGGCAACACTGAAGCTTTCTTT
J: TRBJ2-1; D: TRBD1; size: .; length: 16; V: TRBV9; CDR3: CASSASDRGVAYVQFF; DNA: TGTGCCAGCAGCGCCTCGGACAGGGGGGTAGCATATGTGCAGTTCTTC
J: TRBJ2-7; D: TRBD2; size: .; length: 14; V: TRBV9; CDR3: CASSPYLAGNEQYF; DNA: TGTGCCAGCAGTCCATACCTAGCGGGCAACGAGCAGTACTTC
J: TRBJ2-1; D: TRBD1; size: .; length: 17; V: TRBV9; CDR3: CASSGRQGEWSYNEQFF; DNA: TGTGCCAGCAGCGGCAGACAGGGTGAATGGTCCTACAATGAGCAGTTCTTC
J: TRBJ1-1; D: TRBD1; size: few; length: 13; V: TRBV6-5; CDR3: CASSYARQGRAFF; DNA: TGTGCCAGCAGTTACGCACGACAGGGGCGAGCTTTCTTT
J: TRBJ2-5; D: TRBD1; size: .; length: 16; V: TRBV19; CDR3: CASSITGTGAGETQYF; DNA: TGTGCCAGTAGTATTACCGGGACAGGGGCAGGAGAGACCCAGTACTTC
J: TRBJ2-3; D: TRBD1; size: .; length: 17; V: TRBV5-4; CDR3: CASSSPPPGQGTDTQYF; DNA: TGTGCCAGCAGCTCGCCACCCCCGGGACAGGGCACAGATACGCAGTATTTT
J: TRBJ2-1; D: TRBD2; size: .; length: 16; V: TRBV19; CDR3: CASSIDRGRENNEQFF; DNA: TGTGCCAGTAGTATAGATCGCGGGAGGGAAAACAATGAGCAGTTCTTC
J: TRBJ2-5; D: .; size: .; length: 14; V: TRBV6-1; CDR3: CASSEEGSWETQYF; DNA: TGTGCCAGCAGTGAAGAGGGGTCATGGGAGACCCAGTACTTC